This entry concerns a single T cell receptor (beta chain). Time point denoted: late sampling 161 to 241 days after vaccination in a few convalescent patients. MiXCR was run by TCRdb on the PCR reads, yielding one entry per CDR3 protein. The sample records some 29,000 distinct CDR3 sequences, 50% being singletons. The data belong to a study of vaccination and CD4 T cells after COVID-19. Overall study: Median time from COVID diagnosis to post-COVID sampling was over 80 days (35 to 161). A median of around 73 days (range 14 to 241) separated dose two from the taking of post-vaccine samples.

The CDR3 is made up of 15 amino acids. The source of this sequence is a human donor who had recovered from COVID-19. The material sequenced was CD4+ T cells from blood, taken about 7 months after SARS-CoV-2 vaccination. The chain carries TRBV21-1 and TRBJ2-1; no check of the table's D call, TRBD2, against the DNA was made. TRBV21-1 is described as a pseudogene. Written as DNA, the CDR3 is TGTGCCAGCGGGGTGGCGGGCCTTTCCTACAATGAGCAGTTCTTC. Its protein is CASGVAGLSYNEQFF.